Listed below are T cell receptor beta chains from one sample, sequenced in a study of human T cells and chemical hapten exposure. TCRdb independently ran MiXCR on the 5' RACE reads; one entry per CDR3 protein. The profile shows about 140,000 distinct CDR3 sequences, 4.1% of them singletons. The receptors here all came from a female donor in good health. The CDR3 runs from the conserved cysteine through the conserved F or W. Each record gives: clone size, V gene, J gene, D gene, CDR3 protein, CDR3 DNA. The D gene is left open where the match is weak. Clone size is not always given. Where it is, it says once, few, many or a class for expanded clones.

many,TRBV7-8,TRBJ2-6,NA,CASSLALGSRVERSGANVLTF,TGTGCCAGCAGCTTAGCGTTGGGCAGCCGGGTCGAACGCTCTGGGGCCAACGTCCTGACTTTC
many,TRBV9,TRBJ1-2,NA,CASSVVPFVTNYGYTF,TGTGCCAGCAGCGTAGTCCCCTTTGTGACGAACTATGGCTACACCTTC
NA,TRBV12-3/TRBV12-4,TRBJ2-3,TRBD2,CASKEGGLKTDTQYF,TGTGCCAGCAAAGAGGGAGGGCTTAAAACAGATACGCAGTATTTT
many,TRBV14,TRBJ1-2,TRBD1,CASSQLGTDYGYTF,TGTGCCAGCAGCCAACTGGGGACAGACTATGGCTACACCTTC
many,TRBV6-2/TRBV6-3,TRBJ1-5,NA,CASSYSGGLSQPQHF,TGTGCCAGCAGTTACTCGGGAGGATTGAGTCAGCCCCAGCATTTT
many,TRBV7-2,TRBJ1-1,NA,CASSQMRDTEAFF,TGTGCCAGCAGCCAAATGCGGGACACTGAAGCTTTCTTT
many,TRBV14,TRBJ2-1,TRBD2,CASSLVGIAGGSQFF,TGTGCCAGCAGCCTCGTGGGAATAGCGGGGGGTTCCCAGTTCTTC
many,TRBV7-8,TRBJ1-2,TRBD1,CASSLLRTGDYYGYTF,TGTGCCAGCAGCTTACTCAGGACAGGGGATTACTATGGCTACACCTTC
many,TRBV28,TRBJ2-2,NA,CASRYGVHTGELFF,TGTGCCAGCAGATATGGGGTGCACACCGGGGAGCTGTTTTTT
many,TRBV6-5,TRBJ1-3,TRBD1,CASCPTGSSGNTIYF,TGTGCCAGCTGCCCGACAGGGAGCTCTGGAAACACCATATATTTT
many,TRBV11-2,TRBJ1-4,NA,CASSLGSGGGEKLFF,TGTGCCAGCAGCTTAGGATCCGGCGGCGGGGAAAAACTGTTTTTT
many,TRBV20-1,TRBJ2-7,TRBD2,CSASPPIAGGGIYEQYF,TGCAGTGCTAGCCCCCCCATAGCGGGGGGCGGAATCTACGAGCAGTACTTC
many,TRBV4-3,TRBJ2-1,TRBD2,CASSLQRSLAGDARYNEQFF,TGCGCCAGCAGCCTCCAAAGGAGTCTAGCGGGGGATGCGCGCTACAATGAGCAGTTCTTC
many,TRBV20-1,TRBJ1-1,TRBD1,CRGNRGDTEAFF,TGCAGGGGAAACAGGGGTGACACTGAAGCTTTCTTT
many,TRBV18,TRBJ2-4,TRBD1,CASSLQGAANIQYF,TGTGCCAGCTCGTTGCAGGGGGCCGCGAACATTCAGTACTTC
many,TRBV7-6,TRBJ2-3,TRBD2,CASSLAERGITDTQYF,TGTGCCAGCAGCTTAGCTGAGCGGGGGATCACAGATACGCAGTATTTT
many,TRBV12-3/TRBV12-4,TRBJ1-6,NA,CASSLGGGNSPLHF,TGTGCCAGCAGTTTAGGGGGGGGAAATTCACCCCTCCACTTT
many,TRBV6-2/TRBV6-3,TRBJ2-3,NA,CASSYSVQATQYF,TGTGCCAGCAGTTACTCCGTACAAGCTACGCAGTATTTT
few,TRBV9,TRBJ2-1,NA,CASSVDHVEQFF,TGTGCCAGCAGCGTAGATCACGTTGAGCAGTTCTTC
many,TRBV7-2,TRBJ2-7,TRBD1,CASSLGWGQAYEQYF,TGTGCCAGCAGCTTAGGGTGGGGACAGGCCTACGAGCAGTACTTC
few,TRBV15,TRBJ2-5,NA,CATSRDLGNSETQYF,TGTGCCACCAGCAGAGATCTGGGAAATTCAGAGACCCAGTACTTC
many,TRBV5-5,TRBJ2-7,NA,CASSPALGFEQYF,TGTGCCAGCAGCCCGGCCCTGGGGTTCGAGCAGTACTTC
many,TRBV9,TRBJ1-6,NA,CASSVKAESSYNSPLHF,TGTGCCAGCAGCGTTAAGGCCGAGTCCTCCTATAATTCACCCCTCCACTTT
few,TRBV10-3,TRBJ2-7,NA,CAIRKAGSFYEQYF,TGTGCCATCCGTAAGGCAGGGTCTTTCTACGAGCAGTACTTC
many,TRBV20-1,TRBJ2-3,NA,CSASLPGADTQYF,TGCAGTGCTAGCCTTCCGGGGGCAGATACGCAGTATTTT
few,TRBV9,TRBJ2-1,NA,CASSYWGSNEQFF,TGTGCCAGCAGCTACTGGGGTTCGAATGAGCAGTTCTTC
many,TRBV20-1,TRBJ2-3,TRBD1,CSGGGQGRSLTDTQYF,TGCAGTGGGGGGGGACAGGGGCGCTCCCTCACAGATACGCAGTATTTT
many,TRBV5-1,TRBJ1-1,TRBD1,CASSLVPDRGEAFF,TGCGCCAGCAGCTTGGTTCCCGACAGGGGGGAAGCTTTCTTT
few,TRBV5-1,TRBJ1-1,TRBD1,CASSWGTGGAGTEAFF,TGCGCCAGCAGCTGGGGGACAGGGGGTGCCGGCACTGAAGCTTTCTTT
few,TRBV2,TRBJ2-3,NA,CASSGRGLGSLPDTQYF,TGTGCCAGCAGCGGAAGGGGGTTGGGGTCCCTACCAGATACGCAGTATTTT
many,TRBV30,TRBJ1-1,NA,CAWSTRLGTEAFF,TGTGCCTGGAGTACCCGTCTCGGCACTGAAGCTTTCTTT
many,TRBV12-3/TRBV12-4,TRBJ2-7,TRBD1,CASSTTGGNEQYF,TGTGCCAGCAGTACGACAGGGGGCAACGAGCAGTACTTC
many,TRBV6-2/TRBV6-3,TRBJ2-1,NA,CASSYEAAYNEQFF,TGTGCCAGCAGTTACGAGGCAGCCTACAATGAGCAGTTCTTC